This T cell receptor (beta chain) derives from a study of blood T cell repertoires in COVID-19. With 7 bases removed from V and 6 bases from J, the gap between germline ends came to 19 bases. Germline V lookup: CDR1 MNHEY, CDR2 SVGAGI. The CDR3 is 15 residues long. Profiling relied on immunoSEQ multiplex PCR, and the TCRdb table lists in-frame clones only, not all of them. The table lists approximately 350,000 clones, about 90% of them singletons. Cohort 3 donors counted as recovered after two negative PCRs, clearance, or resolved symptoms. This receptor was taken from a woman younger than 45 who had recovered from COVID-19. The sequencing sample was made of PBMCs or T cells enriched from blood (not recorded which). The chain recombines TRBV6-5 with TRBJ1-5, with a tentative D call TRBD1 (6 bases). CDR3 region: CASKLQGGGSQPQHF. The CDR3 coding sequence is TGTGCCAGCAAGCTCCAGGGTGGGGGCAGTCAGCCCCAGCATTTT.